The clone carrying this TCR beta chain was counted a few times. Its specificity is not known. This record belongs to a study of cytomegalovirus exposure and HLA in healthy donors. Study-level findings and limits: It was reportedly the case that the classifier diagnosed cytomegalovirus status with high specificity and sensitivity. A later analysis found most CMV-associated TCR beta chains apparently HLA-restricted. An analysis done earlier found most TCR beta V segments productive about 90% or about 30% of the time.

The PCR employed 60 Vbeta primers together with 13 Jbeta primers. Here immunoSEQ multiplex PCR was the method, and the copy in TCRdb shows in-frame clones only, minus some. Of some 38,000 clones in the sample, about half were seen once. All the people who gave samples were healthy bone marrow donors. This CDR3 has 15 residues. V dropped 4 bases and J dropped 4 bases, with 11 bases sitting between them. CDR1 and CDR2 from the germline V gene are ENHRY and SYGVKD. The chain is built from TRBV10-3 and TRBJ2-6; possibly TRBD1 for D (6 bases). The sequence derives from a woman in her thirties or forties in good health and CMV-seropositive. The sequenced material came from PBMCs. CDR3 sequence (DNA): TGTGCCATCAGTGGGCAGGGGCGAGGGGCCAACGTCCTGACTTTC. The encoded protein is CAISGQGRGANVLTF.